What follows are 13 T cell receptor beta chains derived from one specimen sequenced in a study of blood T cell repertoires in COVID-19. Method: immunoSEQ multiplex PCR; TCRdb's copy keeps in-frame clones and lacks some. The data contain some 290,000 clones, roughly 83% of them singletons. The sequencing input was peripheral blood. The receptor set was obtained from a man aged 55 to 69 who had recovered from COVID-19.

The chain links TRBV6-5 to TRBJ1-2; a weak D match, TRBD1 (6 bases). Germline values: CDR1 MNHEY, CDR2 SVGAGI. This CDR3 has 14 residues. The V end was cut by 5 bases, the J end by 5 bases, with 15 bases between. The CDR3, as DNA: TGTGCCAGCAGTCCTAGATGGGGACAATATGGCTACACCTTC. Encoded protein: CASSPRWGQYGYTF.

This chain links TRBV5-1 with TRBJ2-1, with 8 bases fitting TRBD1. The CDR3 runs 15 residues. Unmatched junction bases numbered 4, after V lost 4 bases and J lost 1 base. CDR1 SGHRS and CDR2 YFSETQ come from the germline V gene. For the CDR3, the DNA is TGCGCCAGCAGCCGCGGACAGGGTTCCTACAATGAGCAGTTCTTC. Its protein is CASSRGQGSYNEQFF.

The chain recombines TRBV3-1 (or the pseudogene TRBV3-2) with TRBJ1-2, with unresolved D. Trimming took off 0 bases at V and 7 bases at J, with 12 bases between the two ends. In germline, CDR1 is LGHDT, CDR2 YNNKEL (reference sequence). The CDR3 extends over 14 amino acids. Written as DNA, the CDR3 is TGTGCCAGCAGCCAAGATTTAGGGAGAGCTGGCTACACCTTC. This sequence encodes CASSQDLGRAGYTF.

The chain recombines TRBV18 with TRBJ2-5; 8 bases are shared with TRBD2. Germline V lookup: CDR1 KGHSH, CDR2 LQKENI. V shed 3 bases, J shed 6 bases, and the junction held 9 bases outside the gene matches. The CDR3 covers 15 residues. The CDR3 nucleotides read TGTGCCAGCTCACCCGGCGGGATAGCGGGACAGACCCAGTACTTC. Residues: CASSPGGIAGQTQYF.

This clone was seen only once. This rearrangement joins TRBV5-1 to TRBJ2-1; 15 bases align to TRBD2. The length of the CDR3 is 16 residues. Per germline, CDR1 SGHRS and CDR2 YFSETQ. V lost 4 bases to trimming and J lost 5 bases; unmatched junction nucleotides: 4. The CDR3 region has the DNA TGCGCCAGCAGCATAGGGACTAGCGGGAGGAACAATGAGCAGTTCTTC. Protein product: CASSIGTSGRNNEQFF.

The J gene is TRBJ1-3, the V gene TRBV10-3; 10 nucleotides line up with TRBD1. This CDR3 spans 13 amino acids. The junction had 3 bases not matched to a gene; V was cut back by 6 bases and J by 7 bases. CDR1 and CDR2 from the germline V gene are ENHRY and SYGVKD. The CDR3 region is CAISATGGNTIYF. CDR3 nucleotides: TGTGCCATCAGCGCGACAGGGGGCAACACCATATATTTT.

Regarding this clone: One end of the junction does not line up with germline, which may come from a read error. The CDR3, as DNA: TGTGCCAGCACCGGGACAGGGATTCGCAACCAGCCCCAGCATTTT. Amino acid sequence: CASTGTGIRNQPQHF. This chain uses TRBV2 with TRBJ1-5, with 9 bases lining up with TRBD1. From germline, CDR1 is SNHLY and CDR2 FYNNEI. The CDR3 is 15 amino acids.

The gene calls are TRBV5-4 and TRBJ2-5; 7 bases align to TRBD1. Germline CDR1 and CDR2: SGHNT and YYREEE (reference sequence). V was clipped by 4 bases and J by 2 bases; unmatched bases: 8. CDR3 length: 15 amino acids. The CDR3 nucleotides are TGTGCCAGCAGCAGAGGGGACAGAACACAAGAGACCCAGTACTTC. Translation: CASSRGDRTQETQYF.

CDR3 residues: CASSESGRGFNEQYF. The CDR3 coding sequence is TGTGCCAGCAGTGAATCCGGCAGGGGGTTCAACGAGCAGTACTTC. The chain is built from TRBV25-1 and TRBJ2-7; 7 positions agree with TRBD1. The CDR3 covers 15 residues. V lost 1 base and J lost 5; bases outside the gene matches: 8. The germline gives CDR1 MGHDK, CDR2 SYGVNS.

The chain joins TRBV5-4 to TRBJ2-4; D possibly corresponds to TRBD2 (5 bases). V lost 4 bases, J lost 9 bases, and 14 bases lay in between. Germline CDR1 SGHNT, CDR2 YYREEE (reference sequence). The CDR3 has 13 amino acids. This CDR3 is CASSAAAGFIQYF. The CDR3 DNA reads as TGTGCCAGCAGCGCAGCGGCCGGATTCATTCAGTACTTC. The entire variable domain, with the rest obtained from reference TRBV5-4 and TRBJ2-4, is as follows: ETGVTQSPTHLIKTRGQQVTLRCSSQSGHNTVSWYQQALGQGPQFIFQYYREEENGRGNFPPRFSGLQFPNYSSELNVNALELDDSALYLCASSAAAGFIQYFGAGTRLSVL.

CDR3 loop: CASKSTGSNEQYF. In DNA form, the CDR3 reads TGTGCCAGCAAGTCGACAGGGTCCAACGAGCAGTACTTC. The chain is built from TRBV6-4 and TRBJ2-7, with 7 bases lining up with TRBD1. The CDR3 sequence is 13 residues long. The germline CDR1 and CDR2 sequences are MRHNA and SNTAGT. The V segment lost 7 bases and the J segment 5 bases; nucleotides outside the gene matches: 8.

The chain joins TRBV6-1 to TRBJ1-2, with TRBD1 matching 10 bases. This CDR3 comprises 15 residues. J was trimmed by 3 bases and V by 5 bases; bases with no gene match: 6. Germline V gene sequence: CDR1 MNHNS, CDR2 SASEGT. CDR3 protein: CASSQPGTGDYGYTF. The CDR3 DNA sequence: TGTGCCAGCAGTCAGCCCGGGACAGGGGACTATGGCTACACCTTC.

The genes are TRBV29-1 and TRBJ1-2, with TRBD1 matching over 8 bases. Germline CDR1 reads SQVTM; CDR2 reads ANQGSEA. The CDR3 sequence is 13 residues long. The ends lost 8 bases at V and 6 bases at J; junction bases unmatched: 11. This CDR3 reads CSFDRGPRDGYTF. As DNA, the CDR3 is TGCAGCTTCGACAGGGGACCCCGAGATGGCTACACCTTC.